This TCR beta chain emerged from a study of human versus mouse CDR3 diversity and MHC coevolution. The method was immunoSEQ multiplex PCR; TCRdb's version includes in-frame clones alone and lacks a portion of them. The sample carries approximately 81,000 clones, roughly 95% recorded once. Trimming at V came to 3 bases and at J to 3 bases, leaving 4 bases not matched to a gene. The germline V gene encodes CDR1 SEHNR and CDR2 FQNEAQ (reference sequence). This CDR3 spans 14 amino acids. The TCR comes from a person aged 25 to 69 in good health. The sample was naive CD4+ T cells from blood. Subset denoted: CD45RO-negative CD62L-positive naive CD4 T cells. The rearrangement joins TRBV7-9 to TRBJ2-7; 8 positions match TRBD1. The CDR3 loop reads CASSFPGQVYEQYF. The CDR3 DNA reads as TGTGCCAGCAGCTTCCCGGGACAGGTCTACGAGCAGTACTTC.